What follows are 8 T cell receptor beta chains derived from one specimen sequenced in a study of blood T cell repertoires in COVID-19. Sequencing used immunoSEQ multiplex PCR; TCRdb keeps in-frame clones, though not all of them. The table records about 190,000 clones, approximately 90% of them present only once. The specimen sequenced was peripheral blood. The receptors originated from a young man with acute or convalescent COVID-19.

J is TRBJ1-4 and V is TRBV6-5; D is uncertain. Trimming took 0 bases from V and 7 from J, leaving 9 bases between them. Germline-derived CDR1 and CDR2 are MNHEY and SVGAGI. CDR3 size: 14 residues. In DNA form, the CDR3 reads TGTGCCAGCAGTTACTCCTTGGGAGGTGAAAAACTGTTTTTT. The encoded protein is CASSYSLGGEKLFF.

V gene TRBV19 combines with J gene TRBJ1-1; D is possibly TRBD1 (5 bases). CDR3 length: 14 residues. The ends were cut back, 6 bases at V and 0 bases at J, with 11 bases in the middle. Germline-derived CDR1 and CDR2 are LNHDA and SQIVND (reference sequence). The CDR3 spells CASRRQNMNTEAFF. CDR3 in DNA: TGTGCCAGTAGGAGACAGAACATGAACACTGAAGCTTTCTTT.

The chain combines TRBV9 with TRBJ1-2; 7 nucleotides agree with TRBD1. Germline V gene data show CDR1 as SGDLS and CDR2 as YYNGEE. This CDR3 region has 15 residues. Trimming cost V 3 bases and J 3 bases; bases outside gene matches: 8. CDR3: CASSEGQNFYYGYTF. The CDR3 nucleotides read TGTGCCAGCAGCGAGGGACAGAACTTCTACTATGGCTACACCTTC.

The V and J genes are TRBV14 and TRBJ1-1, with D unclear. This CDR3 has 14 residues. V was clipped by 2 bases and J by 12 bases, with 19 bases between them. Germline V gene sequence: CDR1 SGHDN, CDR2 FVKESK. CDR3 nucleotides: TGTGCCAGCAGCCAATCGCGTTCCCCCGGAGGAACTTTCTTT. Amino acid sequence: CASSQSRSPGGTFF.

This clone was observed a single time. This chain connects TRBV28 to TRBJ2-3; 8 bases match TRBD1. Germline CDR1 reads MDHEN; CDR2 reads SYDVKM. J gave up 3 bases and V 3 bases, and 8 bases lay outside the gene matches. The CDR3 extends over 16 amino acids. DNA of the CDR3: TGTGCCAGCAGTTTCTCCCGGGACAGGACGACAGATACGCAGTATTTT. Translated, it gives CASSFSRDRTTDTQYF.

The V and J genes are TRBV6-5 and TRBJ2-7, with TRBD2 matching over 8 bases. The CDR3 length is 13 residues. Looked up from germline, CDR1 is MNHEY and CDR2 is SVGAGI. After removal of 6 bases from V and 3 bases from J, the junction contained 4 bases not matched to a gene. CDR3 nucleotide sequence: TGTGCCAGCAGATTTACTAGCGGCTACGAGCAGTACTTC. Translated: CASRFTSGYEQYF.

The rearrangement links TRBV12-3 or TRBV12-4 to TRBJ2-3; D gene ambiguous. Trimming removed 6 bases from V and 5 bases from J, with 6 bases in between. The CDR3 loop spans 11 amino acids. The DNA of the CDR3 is TGTGCCAGCAGCGCGCAAGATACGCAGTATTTT. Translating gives CASSAQDTQYF.

This chain's CDR3 is CASSKGNPSITGRAGVDTQYF. CDR3 DNA sequence: TGTGCCAGCAGCAAGGGAAACCCCTCAATCACCGGGAGGGCCGGGGTAGATACGCAGTATTTT. The chain couples TRBV21-1 to TRBJ2-3; TRBD2 was called by the table and not checked on the DNA. TRBV21-1 represents a pseudogene. The CDR3 contains 21 residues.